The entry below describes one TCR beta chain. Its antigen target is currently unknown. No much larger clone exists at a distance of one base, and base qualities are not known. The sample has other DNA sequences that encode this CDR3 too. The data derive from a study of cytomegalovirus exposure and HLA in healthy donors (TCRdb year 2017). Notes on the research overall: In an earlier analysis of some 550 of the donors, 250 to 350 Gb of sequence data and 117 million unique TCR beta sequences from 150 million to 200 million T cells were reported. An early release covering approximately 600 HLA-typed donors comprised about 300 gigabases of sequencing data and 85 million or so unique TCR sequences. Among the roughly 390 genotyped donors, approximately 77% belonged to the genetic ancestry cluster associated with self-reported Caucasian donors. The study was designed to test whether signatures of past pathogen exposure could be identified by cataloging public T cell receptors. The T cell repertoires of 666 subjects were profiled by immunosequencing and related to cytomegalovirus serostatus. In addition to the first cohort of around 670 subjects, a separate validation cohort of over 90 different subjects was used. High-throughput TCR immunosequencing, statistical association of individual TCRs with disease status, and machine learning were combined to predict cytomegalovirus infection status. To study patterns of TCR occurrence, a later analysis re-analyzed previously published TCR beta repertoires from 600 to 750 donors and added high-resolution HLA genotyping. In the later analysis, no new phenotypic data were used to find candidate immune exposures; instead, reliance was placed on TCR beta sequences and their occurrence across donors. An earlier analysis of several hundred of the donors applied high-throughput TCR beta sequencing to assess whether each TCR beta V gene segment acted as functional or pseudogenic. Alongside the repertoire data, information on donor age, sex, ethnicity and CMV serostatus was compiled. A later genetic analysis took genome-wide SNP genotypes for about three fifths of the 666 donors and used that subset as a discovery cohort. Every discovery cohort repertoire had been produced on one sequencing platform. Class I and class II HLA loci were covered by the typing at four-digit resolution. Typing coverage differed by locus: A, B, C, DRB1 and DQB1 were typed in roughly 629-640 donors, DQA1 in 500 to 550, DPA1 in approximately 610, and DPB1 in roughly 470. Because of strong linkage in the cohort, roughly five DR-DQ haplotypes were treated as single units for association and clustering. Among a few hundred genotyped donors of the cohort, an average of approximately 240,000 unique TCR beta nucleotide sequences were sequenced per donor, roughly a sixth of them non-productive. Overall results and qualifications from the work: The authors suggested that the approach could potentially be extended to other disease states and immunological phenotypes. Only TCR beta chains were sequenced in this cohort, and the absence of alpha or paired-chain data limited detectable features. The earlier analysis of fewer than 750 of the donors excluded fewer than 20 rarely observed V segments, including chromosome 9 orphons, because counts were too low. In both the original and validation cohorts, the classifier was reported to diagnose cytomegalovirus status with high specificity and sensitivity. Some IMGT-functional V segments, including TRBV6-2 and TRBV6-3, could not be distinguished by the 87-base-pair reads and were therefore excluded. At a false discovery rate of 0.05, a later analysis linked around 15,000 TCR beta sequences to specific HLA alleles. In an earlier analysis of some 500 of the donors, most TCR beta V segments were observed in productive rearrangements about 90% or about 30% of the time, broadly matching IMGT annotations. Linkage disequilibrium might explain the correlated functional status among segregating V segments, but an unknown experimental factor could not be ruled out. A total of 164 TCR beta chains were listed by the study as associated with cytomegalovirus. In a later analysis, HLA-associated TCR beta chains showed more clonal expansion and lower generation probabilities than non-associated chains that were equally common. According to a later genetic analysis, donors in an Asian-associated ancestry cluster had fewer N-insertions in productive TCRs than the approximately 710-donor mean. Roughly uniform sequencing depth across donors was assumed in presence/absence analyses, although this assumption may not hold. In a later analysis, TCR association rates were found to vary across HLA loci, with the most associated TCRs seen for DRB1 alleles and the fewest for HLA-C alleles. In a later genetic analysis, a missense DCLRE1C variant was associated with V-gene and J-gene trimming of TCR beta chains, and the association was replicated in an independent cohort. A group of highly shared sequence variants was considered likely to be a technical artifact of the sequencing pipeline. Across donors, most TCR sequences were observed very rarely, whereas some public TCRs were present in many individuals. Because some donors lacked HLA typing at each locus, the association tests relied only on the typed subset. A further reported finding was that TCR beta sequences accurately predicted the HLA-A and HLA-B alleles for most subjects in the first cohort. In vitro tests confirmed that a few of the cytomegalovirus-associated TCR beta chains recognize cytomegalovirus antigens. Most CMV-associated TCR beta chains appeared to be HLA-restricted in a later analysis, and the HLA associations seemed to be driven largely by CMV exposure. Strong co-occurrence of HLA alleles, especially DR and DQ, made assigning TCR associations to individual alleles difficult. A later analysis reported that several top co-occurrence clusters appeared linked to parvovirus B19, influenza, CMV and Epstein-Barr virus. The only immune exposure information available for the cohort was CMV serostatus.

In total, 666 healthy bone marrow donors made up the cohort. All cohort members were sampled while nominally healthy, although unrecorded immune exposures were likely present. The donor was CMV seronegative and belonged to the group of around 350 seronegative cohort members. Each donor provided a peripheral blood sample, and peripheral blood mononuclear cells were used for TCR beta sequencing. The Qiagen DNeasy Blood Extraction Kit was used to extract genomic DNA from the blood cell samples. Clipping removes 2 bases from V and 1 base from J, with 2 as the unmatched junction base count. Including cysteine and phenylalanine, the CDR3 has 15 amino acids. Only the CDR3 DNA is retained, 45 bases long and in frame from the first base. Looking up the germline V gene (reference sequence) yields CDR1 SGHKS and CDR2 YYEKEE. Libraries were made using the immunoSEQ multiplex PCR assay. For the multiplex PCR, a mixture combining 60 forward primers for TCR Vbeta segments and 13 reverse primers for TCR Jbeta segments was used. The CDR3 region of rearranged TCR beta genes was amplified from genomic DNA by a multiplex PCR assay. The Illumina HiSeq System was used to sequence the amplified TCR beta libraries as 87-base-pair reads. As for the original processing: In a later analysis, roughly 80 million unique TCR beta chains were counted across the 500 to 700 repertoires, and approximately 11 million of these chains were shared by at least two donors. Raw reads were error-corrected and collapsed into unique sequences with a nearest-neighbor algorithm that merged closely related sequences to remove PCR and sequencing errors. V, D and J gene segments were assigned by aligning CDR3 sequences to IMGT reference sequences. For a sequence to be retained, at least a six-nucleotide match to both a V gene segment and a J gene segment was required. Rearrangements were classified as productive when the CDR3 lacked stop codons and remained in frame with V and J, and all other rearrangements were classified as non-productive. Following IMGT convention, CDR3 was defined as the stretch from the second conserved V-encoded cysteine up to the conserved J-encoded phenylalanine. The earlier analysis of roughly 590 of the donors excluded sequences that lacked an unambiguous match to a single V gene segment. An earlier analysis of under 750 of the donors called V segments functional above 56.7% productive rearrangements and segregating when the between-donor standard deviation exceeded 5%. A statistical classification framework was developed to diagnose cytomegalovirus status using the catalog of TCR beta chain sequences. A later analysis assigned V and J genes by comparing TCR nucleotide sequences with IMGT/GENE-DB human TR gene sequences. In a later analysis, CDR3 sequences and most-parsimonious VDJ recombination scenarios were assigned using the TCRdist pipeline. A later analysis defined each TCR beta chain by its CDR3 amino acid sequence plus V-gene family, and excluded reads lacking a unique V-gene family. A later analysis removed 592 highly shared, low-generation-probability nucleotide sequences to deal with suspected cross-contamination and a sequencing artifact. In a later analysis, a clonal expansion index for each public chain was calculated from normalized within-repertoire ranks of inferred template counts. In a later analysis, generation probabilities were computed using a VDJ recombination model fitted to out-of-frame rearrangements, and the results were checked against IGoR. Hypergeometric tests were used in a later analysis to score TCR-TCR, TCR-HLA and TCR-CMV co-occurrence, with a repertoire-size bias correction applied to the TCR pairs. False discovery rates were estimated in a later analysis by permuting HLA or CMV assignments 20 times. In a later analysis, co-occurring TCRs were grouped with DBSCAN, and TCRdist sequence similarity was added when clustering was performed within HLA-allele-positive subsets. Repertoires with fewer than 30,000 or more than 120,000 public chains were left out of co-occurrence clustering, as were roughly five repertoires with anomalous nucleotide sharing. Here the immuneACCESS table is served through TCRdb, limited to in-frame sequences with V and J called. Missing clones are a known gap in these copies; in checked studies unresolved V genes cover under half, and the rest lacks a known reason. V, J and clone size reflect that table, while D and trimming were determined from the DNA. This sample lists about 130,000 clones; roughly 82% were detected once. The top ten clones comprise 2.7% of the sample.

The receptor was isolated from a man over 45 in good health and CMV-seronegative. Sequencing was done on a sample of PBMCs. This chain joins TRBV5-5 to TRBJ2-2; 7 bases in between match TRBD1. The CDR3 region reads CASSFGTENTGELFF. The DNA reads as follows: TGTGCCAGCAGCTTCGGGACAGAGAACACCGGGGAGCTGTTTTTT.